These T cell receptor beta chains were read from a single sample in a study of cytomegalovirus exposure and HLA in healthy donors. Repertoires were generated with immunoSEQ multiplex PCR, while TCRdb's copy carries only in-frame clones and drops some. Altogether 240,000 or so clones are present, roughly four fifths being singletons, with the ten largest covering almost 8%. The sequenced sample consisted of PBMCs. Receptors originate from a woman aged 55 to 70 in good health and CMV-seropositive. Each CDR3 is given with its conserved first and last residue. The D gene is left open where the match is weak. Size values are once, few and many counts, or a class for expanded clones, and some rows have none.

TRBV19	NA	TRBJ2-3	NA	CASSIPGPQDTQYF	TGTGCCAGTAGTATCCCTGGCCCCCAAGATACGCAGTATTTT
TRBV25-1	NA	TRBJ1-1	TRBD1	CASRDRGGLNTEAFF	TGTGCCAGCAGGGACAGGGGCGGCTTGAACACTGAAGCTTTCTTT
TRBV6-6	few	TRBJ2-1	NA	CAVWRQGRDEQFF	TGTGCCGTGTGGCGACAGGGGAGGGATGAGCAGTTCTTC
TRBV5-1	NA	TRBJ1-2	NA	CASSLSQLYGYTF	TGCGCCAGCAGCTTGAGTCAACTCTATGGCTACACCTTC
TRBV29-1	NA	TRBJ1-1	NA	CSVVAVMNTEAFF	TGCAGCGTTGTAGCAGTTATGAATACTGAAGCTTTCTTT
TRBV27	NA	TRBJ1-5	TRBD1	CASSFFSDRGLQPQHF	TGTGCCAGCAGTTTTTTTTCGGACAGGGGGCTTCAGCCCCAGCATTTT
TRBV10-3	NA	TRBJ2-1	TRBD2	CAIQPTSGKKGSDNEQFF	TGTGCCATCCAACCAACTAGCGGGAAAAAGGGTAGCGATAATGAGCAGTTCTTC
TRBV29-1	NA	TRBJ2-1	NA	CSVEAHSYNEQFF	TGCAGCGTTGAGGCCCATTCCTACAATGAGCAGTTCTTC
TRBV6-5	NA	TRBJ1-2	TRBD1	CASRTTGENYGYTF	TGTGCCAGCAGGACGACAGGGGAGAACTATGGCTACACCTTC
TRBV2	few	TRBJ2-7	NA	CASTREGSGPYEQYF	TGTGCCAGCACCCGAGAGGGTAGCGGCCCCTACGAGCAGTACTTC
TRBV5-1	NA	TRBJ1-2	NA	CASSLVGAGSYGYTF	TGCGCCAGCAGCTTGGTAGGGGCAGGCTCTTATGGCTACACCTTC
TRBV30	few	TRBJ2-1	NA	CAWSASGAPLTYNEQFF	TGTGCCTGGAGTGCCTCTGGAGCTCCTCTTACCTACAATGAGCAGTTCTTC
TRBV2	few	TRBJ1-4	NA	CASSGINRATNEKLFF	TGTGCCAGCAGTGGGATCAACAGGGCAACTAATGAAAAACTGTTTTTT
TRBV10-3	NA	TRBJ2-1	TRBD1	CAITGQGLFDEQFF	TGTGCCATCACCGGACAGGGGTTATTCGATGAGCAGTTCTTC
TRBV5-1	NA	TRBJ2-1	TRBD2	CASSLATLAGAGVGQFF	TGCGCCAGCAGCTTGGCAACTCTAGCGGGAGCTGGTGTCGGGCAGTTCTTC
TRBV15	once	TRBJ1-5	NA	CATSEGDNQPQHF	TGTGCCACCAGCGAGGGAGACAATCAGCCCCAGCATTTT
TRBV6-5	NA	TRBJ2-2	NA	CASSPSANTGELFF	TGTGCCAGCAGTCCGTCTGCGAACACCGGGGAGCTGTTTTTT
TRBV5-1	NA	TRBJ2-1	NA	CASSFYQLVTNEQFF	TGCGCCAGCAGCTTCTACCAACTAGTCACCAATGAGCAGTTCTTC
TRBV5-4	NA	TRBJ2-1	NA	CASTPWSGGYNEQFF	TGTGCCAGCACCCCCTGGTCCGGTGGCTACAATGAGCAGTTCTTC
TRBV9	NA	TRBJ2-1	TRBD2	CASSKGGEGMGEQFF	TGTGCCAGCAGCAAGGGAGGGGAGGGGATGGGTGAGCAGTTCTTC
TRBV2	once	TRBJ1-2	NA	CASRGQVSNYGYTF	TGTGCCAGCAGGGGACAAGTCTCTAACTATGGCTACACCTTC
TRBV5-1	NA	TRBJ2-5	NA	CASAGLRETQYF	TGCGCCAGCGCGGGGCTGAGGGAGACCCAGTACTTC
TRBV21-1	NA	TRBJ2-3	NA	CASSKEGGGPPQYF	TGTGCCAGCAGCAAAGAGGGGGGAGGGCCTCCGCAGTATTTT
TRBV10-3	NA	TRBJ2-1	NA	CAISDGAWGNEQFF	TGTGCCATCAGTGATGGGGCCTGGGGCAATGAGCAGTTCTTC
TRBV4-1	NA	TRBJ2-5	NA	CASSPTGPQETQYF	TGCGCCAGCAGCCCAACAGGGCCCCAAGAGACCCAGTACTTC
TRBV6-1	NA	TRBJ2-7	TRBD2	CASSVSGIGYEQYF	TGTGCCAGCAGTGTCAGCGGGATAGGATACGAGCAGTACTTC
TRBV30	NA	TRBJ1-5	TRBD1	CAWSVDRFLGQPQHF	TGTGCCTGGAGTGTGGACAGGTTTTTAGGGCAGCCCCAGCATTTT
TRBV7-6	NA	TRBJ2-1	TRBD2	CASNSGTSGRNEQFF	TGTGCCAGCAATAGCGGGACTAGCGGGAGAAATGAGCAGTTCTTC
TRBV10-1	NA	TRBJ2-3	TRBD2	CASSSLAGTDTQYF	TGCGCCAGCAGTAGTCTAGCGGGCACAGATACGCAGTATTTT
TRBV19	NA	TRBJ2-1	TRBD2	CASQDSGGDNEQFF	TGTGCCAGTCAGGACAGCGGGGGGGACAATGAGCAGTTCTTC
TRBV2	few	TRBJ1-1	NA	CASTPQGSNTEAFF	TGTGCCAGTACACCACAGGGATCAAACACTGAAGCTTTCTTT